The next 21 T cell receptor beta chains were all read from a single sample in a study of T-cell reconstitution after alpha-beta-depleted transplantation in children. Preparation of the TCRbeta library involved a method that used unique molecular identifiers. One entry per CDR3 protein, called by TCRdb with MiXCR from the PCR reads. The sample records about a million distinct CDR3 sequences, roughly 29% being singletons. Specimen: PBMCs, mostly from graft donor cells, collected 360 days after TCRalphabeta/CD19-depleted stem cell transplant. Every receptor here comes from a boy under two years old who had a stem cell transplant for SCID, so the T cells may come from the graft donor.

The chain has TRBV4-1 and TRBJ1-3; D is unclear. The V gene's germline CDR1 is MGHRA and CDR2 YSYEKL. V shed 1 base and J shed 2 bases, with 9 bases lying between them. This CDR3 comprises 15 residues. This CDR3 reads CASSQVLGAGNTIYF. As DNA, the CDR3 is TGCGCCAGCAGCCAAGTTTTGGGAGCTGGAAACACCATATATTTT.

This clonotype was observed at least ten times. Written as DNA, the CDR3 is TGTGCCAGCAGTGGGATCAGCGGGACAGGGTTTTACTATGGCTACACCTTC. This sequence encodes CASSGISGTGFYYGYTF. This chain connects TRBV25-1 to TRBJ1-2, with 9 bases fitting TRBD1. CDR1 MGHDK and CDR2 SYGVNS come from the germline V gene. V was pared by 4 bases and J by 3 bases, with 12 bases of the junction left unmatched. The CDR3 sequence is 17 residues long.

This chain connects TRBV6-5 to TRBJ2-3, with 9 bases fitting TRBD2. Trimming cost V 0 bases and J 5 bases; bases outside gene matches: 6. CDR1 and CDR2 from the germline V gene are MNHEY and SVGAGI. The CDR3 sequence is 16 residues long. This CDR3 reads CASSYSILAGIDTQYF. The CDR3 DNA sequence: TGTGCCAGCAGTTACTCGATTCTAGCGGGGATAGATACGCAGTATTTT.

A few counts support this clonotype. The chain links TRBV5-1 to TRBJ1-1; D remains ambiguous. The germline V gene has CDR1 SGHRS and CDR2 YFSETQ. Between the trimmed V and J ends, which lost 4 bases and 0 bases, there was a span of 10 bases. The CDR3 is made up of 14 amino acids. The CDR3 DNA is TGCGCCAGCAGCCCCTTGGCGGTGAACACTGAAGCTTTCTTT. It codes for CASSPLAVNTEAFF.

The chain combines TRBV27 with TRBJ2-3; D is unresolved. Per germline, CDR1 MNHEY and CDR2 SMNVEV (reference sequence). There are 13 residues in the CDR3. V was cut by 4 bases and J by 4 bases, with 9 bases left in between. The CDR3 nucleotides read TGTGCCAGCAGTTCCCTACCCCCAGATACGCAGTATTTT. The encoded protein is CASSSLPPDTQYF.

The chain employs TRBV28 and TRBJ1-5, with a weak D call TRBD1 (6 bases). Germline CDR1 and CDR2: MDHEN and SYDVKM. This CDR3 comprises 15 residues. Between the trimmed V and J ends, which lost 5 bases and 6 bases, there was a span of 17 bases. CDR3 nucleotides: TGTGCCAGCAGTGCCCCGGGAAGGGGGGGTCAGCCCCAGCATTTT. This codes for CASSAPGRGGQPQHF. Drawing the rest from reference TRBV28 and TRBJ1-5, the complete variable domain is DVKVTQSSRYLVKRTGEKVFLECVQDMDHENMFWYRQDPGLGLRLIYFSYDVKMKEKGDIPEGYSVSREKKERFSLILESASTNQTSMYLCASSAPGRGGQPQHFGDGTRLSIL.

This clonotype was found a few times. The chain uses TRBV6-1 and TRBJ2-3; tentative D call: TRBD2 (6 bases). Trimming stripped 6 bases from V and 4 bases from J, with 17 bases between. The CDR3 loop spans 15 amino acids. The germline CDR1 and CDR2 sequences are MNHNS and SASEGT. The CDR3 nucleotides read TGTGCCAGCAGCCCCGGGACTCTATCTTCAGATACGCAGTATTTT. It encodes CASSPGTLSSDTQYF.

The CDR3 reads CASSLDPVYYGYTF. CDR3 sequence (DNA): TGTGCCAGCAGTTTAGACCCAGTTTACTATGGCTACACCTTC. This rearrangement joins TRBV12-3 or TRBV12-4 to TRBJ1-2; no clear D. This CDR3 is built from 14 residues. The V gene lost 1 base and the J gene lost 3 bases, with 9 bases spanning the gap.

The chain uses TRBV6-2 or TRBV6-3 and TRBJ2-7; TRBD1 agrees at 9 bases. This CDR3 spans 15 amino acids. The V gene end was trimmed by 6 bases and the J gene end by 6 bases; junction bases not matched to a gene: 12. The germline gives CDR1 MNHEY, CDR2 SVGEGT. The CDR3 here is CASRTAGQGIIEQYF. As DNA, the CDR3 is TGTGCCAGCAGGACCGCGGGACAGGGAATAATCGAGCAGTACTTC.

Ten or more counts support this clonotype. This CDR3 reads CASSQPQETQYF. CDR3 DNA sequence: TGTGCCAGCAGCCAACCTCAAGAGACCCAGTACTTC. V gene TRBV3-1 combines with J gene TRBJ2-5; D ambiguous. This CDR3 is built from 12 residues. Germline CDR1 LGHDT, CDR2 YNNKEL (reference sequence). Between the trimmed V and J ends, which lost 2 bases and 2 bases, there was a span of 3 bases.

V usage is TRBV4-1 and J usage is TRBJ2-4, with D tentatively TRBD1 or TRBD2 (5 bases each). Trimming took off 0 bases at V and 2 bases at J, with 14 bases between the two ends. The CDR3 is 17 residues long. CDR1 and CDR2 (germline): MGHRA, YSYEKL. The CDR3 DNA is TGCGCCAGCAGCCAAGATAGAGGGGAACCGACCAAAAACATTCAGTACTTC. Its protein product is CASSQDRGEPTKNIQYF.

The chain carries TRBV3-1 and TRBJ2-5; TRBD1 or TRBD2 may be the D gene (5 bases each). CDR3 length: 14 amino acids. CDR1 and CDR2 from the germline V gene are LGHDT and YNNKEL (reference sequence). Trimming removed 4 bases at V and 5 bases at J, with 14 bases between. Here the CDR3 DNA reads TGTGCCAGCAGCCCTGGCCGGGGCCCGGAGACCCAGTACTTC. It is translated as CASSPGRGPETQYF.

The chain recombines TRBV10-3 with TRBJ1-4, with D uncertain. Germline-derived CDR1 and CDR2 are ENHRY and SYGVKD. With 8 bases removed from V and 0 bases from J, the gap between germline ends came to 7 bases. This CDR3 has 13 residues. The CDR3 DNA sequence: TGTGCCATCCAGCCTGCAACTAATGAAAAACTGTTTTTT. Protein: CAIQPATNEKLFF.

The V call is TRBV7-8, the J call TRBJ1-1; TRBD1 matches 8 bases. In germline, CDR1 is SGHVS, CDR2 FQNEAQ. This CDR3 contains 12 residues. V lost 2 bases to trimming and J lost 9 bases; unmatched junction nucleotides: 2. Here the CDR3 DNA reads TGTGCCAGCAGCTTACAGGGGGCTCAAGCTTTCTTT. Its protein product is CASSLQGAQAFF.

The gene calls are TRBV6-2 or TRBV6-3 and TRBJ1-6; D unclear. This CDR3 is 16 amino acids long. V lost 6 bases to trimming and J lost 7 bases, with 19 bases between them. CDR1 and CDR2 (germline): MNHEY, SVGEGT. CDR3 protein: CASRELDPLNNSPLHF. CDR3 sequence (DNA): TGTGCCAGCAGGGAATTGGATCCGTTGAACAATTCACCCCTCCACTTT.

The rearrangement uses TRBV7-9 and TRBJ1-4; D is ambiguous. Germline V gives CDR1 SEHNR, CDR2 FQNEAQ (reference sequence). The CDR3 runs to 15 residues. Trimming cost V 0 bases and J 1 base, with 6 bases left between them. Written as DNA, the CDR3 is TGTGCCAGCAGCTTAGCGGGAAGAACTAATGAAAAACTGTTTTTT. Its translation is CASSLAGRTNEKLFF.

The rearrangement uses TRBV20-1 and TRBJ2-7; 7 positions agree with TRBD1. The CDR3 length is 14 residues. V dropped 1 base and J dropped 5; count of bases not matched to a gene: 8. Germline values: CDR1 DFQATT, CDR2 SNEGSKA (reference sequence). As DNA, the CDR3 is TGCAGTGCTAGAGTCGACAGGGTGGCCCACGAGCAGTACTTC. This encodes CSARVDRVAHEQYF.

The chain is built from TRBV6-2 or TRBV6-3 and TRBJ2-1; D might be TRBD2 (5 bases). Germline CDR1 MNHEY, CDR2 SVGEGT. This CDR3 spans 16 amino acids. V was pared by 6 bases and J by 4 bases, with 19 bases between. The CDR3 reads CASSPGIRRFYNEQFF. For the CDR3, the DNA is TGTGCCAGCAGCCCCGGGATACGTCGGTTTTACAATGAGCAGTTCTTC.

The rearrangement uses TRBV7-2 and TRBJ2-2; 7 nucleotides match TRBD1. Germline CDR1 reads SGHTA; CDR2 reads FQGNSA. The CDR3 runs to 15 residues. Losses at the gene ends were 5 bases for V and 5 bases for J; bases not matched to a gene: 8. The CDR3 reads CASSPPPTGTGELFF. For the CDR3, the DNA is TGTGCCAGCAGCCCGCCCCCGACAGGGACCGGGGAGCTGTTTTTT.

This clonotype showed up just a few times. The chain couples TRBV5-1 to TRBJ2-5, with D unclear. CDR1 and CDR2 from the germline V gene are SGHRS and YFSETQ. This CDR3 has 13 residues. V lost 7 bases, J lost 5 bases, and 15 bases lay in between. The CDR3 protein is CASCLSGTETQYF. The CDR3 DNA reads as TGCGCCAGCTGTCTGTCCGGCACTGAGACCCAGTACTTC.

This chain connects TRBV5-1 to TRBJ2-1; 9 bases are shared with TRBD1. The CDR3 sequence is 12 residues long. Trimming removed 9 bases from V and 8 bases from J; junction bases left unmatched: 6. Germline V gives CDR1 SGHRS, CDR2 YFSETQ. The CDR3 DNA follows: TGCGCCACCGGACAGGGGAGGGATGAGCAGTTCTTC. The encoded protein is CATGQGRDEQFF.